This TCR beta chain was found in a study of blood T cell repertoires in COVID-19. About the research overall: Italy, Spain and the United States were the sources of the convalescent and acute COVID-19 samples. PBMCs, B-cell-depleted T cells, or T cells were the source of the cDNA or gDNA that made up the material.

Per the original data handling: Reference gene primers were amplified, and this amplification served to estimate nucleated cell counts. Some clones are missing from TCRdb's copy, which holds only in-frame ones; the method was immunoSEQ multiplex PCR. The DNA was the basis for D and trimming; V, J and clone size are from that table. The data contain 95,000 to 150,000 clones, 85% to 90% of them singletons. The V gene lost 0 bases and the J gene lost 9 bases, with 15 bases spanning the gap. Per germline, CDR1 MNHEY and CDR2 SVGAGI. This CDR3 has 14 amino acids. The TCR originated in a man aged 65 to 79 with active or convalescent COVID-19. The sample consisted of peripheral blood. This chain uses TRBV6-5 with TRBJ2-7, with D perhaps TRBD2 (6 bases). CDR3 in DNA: TGTGCCAGCAGTTACTCGAATCGGGGGTGGGGGCAGTACTTC. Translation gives CASSYSNRGWGQYF.